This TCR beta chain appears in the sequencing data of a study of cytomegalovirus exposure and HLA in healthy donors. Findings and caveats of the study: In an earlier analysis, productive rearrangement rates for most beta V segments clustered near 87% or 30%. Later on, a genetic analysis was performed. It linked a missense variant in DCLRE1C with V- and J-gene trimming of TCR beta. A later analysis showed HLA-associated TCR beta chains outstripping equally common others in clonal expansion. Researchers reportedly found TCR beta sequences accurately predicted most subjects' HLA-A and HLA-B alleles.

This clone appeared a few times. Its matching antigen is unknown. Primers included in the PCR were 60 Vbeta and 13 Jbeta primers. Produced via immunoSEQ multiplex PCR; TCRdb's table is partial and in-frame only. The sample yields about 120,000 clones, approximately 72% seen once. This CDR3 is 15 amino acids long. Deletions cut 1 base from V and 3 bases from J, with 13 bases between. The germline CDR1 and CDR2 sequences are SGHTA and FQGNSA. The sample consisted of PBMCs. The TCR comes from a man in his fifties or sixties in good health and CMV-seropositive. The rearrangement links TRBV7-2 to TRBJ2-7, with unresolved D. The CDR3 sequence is CASSLEANDIYEQYF. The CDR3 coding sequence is TGTGCCAGCAGCTTAGAGGCGAATGACATCTACGAGCAGTACTTC.